The sequence of this T cell receptor beta chain was determined in a study of beta chain features in type 1 diabetes. About the study: Healthy donors, compared against patients, showed similar age, gender and cell yields. Whole-study results and caveats: TCRB CDR3s were moderately but significantly shorter in Type 1 diabetes patients in all four CD4+ subsets. Whether HLA type affects TCRB rearrangement stayed undetermined in the present work.

Germline lookup yields CDR1 SQVTM and CDR2 ANQGSEA. The CDR3 has 16 residues. Trimming removed 3 bases at V and 0 bases at J, with 16 bases between. Concerning this clone: The antigen is unknown.

A heparinised blood draw that averaged roughly 100 mL was obtained once from each donor. The whole isolated RNA underwent reverse transcription, so sequencing captured expressed TCRB transcripts. Sequenced by immunoSEQ multiplex PCR; TCRdb stores in-frame clones only, minus some. Among 130,000 to 150,000 clones listed, about 13% were seen once. V and J are TRBV29-1 and TRBJ2-3, with D perhaps TRBD2 (6 bases). Sequenced input: central memory CD4+ T cells from blood. The clonotype originates from a man between 18 and 35 years old with type 1 diabetes. DNA for the CDR3: TGCAGCGTTGATTTGCTAGCGAGATATAGCACAGATACGCAGTATTTT. Protein: CSVDLLARYSTDTQYF.